This TCR beta chain was observed in a study of identifying expanded T cells in peripheral blood. TCRdb's table, derived via immunoSEQ multiplex PCR, lists solely in-frame clones and lacks some. Of 50,000 to 60,000 clones listed, around 83% are singletons. CDR3 size: 11 residues. The germline V and J ends were trimmed by 4 bases and 7 bases, with 6 bases remaining between them. The germline V gene encodes CDR1 SGHRS and CDR2 YFSETQ. General observations from the study: Roughly 1.1 clones differed between technical replicates, versus approximately 17 and 20 over time.

Worth noting for this clone: Its target is not known.

This TCR derives from a person aged 18 to 70 in good health. Sequencing input: blood. This chain connects TRBV5-1 to TRBJ2-1; unclear D gene. This CDR3 reads CASSQGNEQFF. The CDR3 DNA reads TGCGCCAGCAGCCAAGGGAATGAGCAGTTCTTC.